This TCR beta chain was recovered during a study of PD-1 blockade in classical Hodgkin lymphoma. This CDR3 is 14 amino acids long. V lost 2 bases and J 4 bases, leaving 10 bases between the germline ends. Germline loops: CDR1 MNHNS, CDR2 SASEGT. On this clone itself: As yet, its antigen is unknown.

Sequencing used immunoSEQ multiplex PCR; TCRdb keeps in-frame clones, though not all of them. The sample has tens of thousands of clones, 70% to 85% seen once. Autologous stem cell transplantation was followed by relapse in every patient, and brentuximab vedotin exposure varied. Regarding the study as a whole: Later analyses included only patients treated at least 1 year post-ASCT.

The source material was peripheral blood mononuclear cells (PBMCs), sampled before the second cycle of nivolumab. The TCR comes from a human donor with classical Hodgkin lymphoma. This chain joins TRBV6-1 and TRBJ2-3; no reliable D call. CDR3 DNA: TGTGCCAGCAGTGAAAGGGTAGGCGCAGATACGCAGTATTTT. It yields the protein CASSERVGADTQYF.